This T cell receptor beta chain was obtained from a study of OX40 agonist ivuxolimab in advanced cancers. Study results and caveats: Relative to CD4+, CD8+ T cells held more expanded clones on average.

Libraries were prepared by immunoSEQ multiplex PCR; TCRdb keeps only in-frame clonotypes and omits some of them. The repertoire has about 13,000 clones, around 81% of them found once; the top ten carry around a fifth. The CDR3 runs to 13 residues. Germline V lookup: CDR1 MGHRA, CDR2 YSYEKL. Trimming took 6 bases from V and 3 from J, leaving 12 bases between them. Remarks on this clone: The antigen remains undetermined.

The genes are TRBV4-1 and TRBJ2-7; maybe TRBD2 (5 bases). The sample consisted of CD4+ or CD8+ T cells sorted from blood, taken in a trial of the OX40 agonist ivuxolimab. The sequence came from an adult with an advanced solid tumor such as melanoma, head and neck, liver or kidney cancer. As DNA, the CDR3 is TGCGCCAGCAGTCACCCGGGGAGCTACGAGCAGTACTTC. It encodes CASSHPGSYEQYF.